Shown below are 5 T cell receptor beta chains from a single sample sequenced in a study of cytomegalovirus exposure and HLA in healthy donors. PCR was performed using 60 Vbeta and 13 Jbeta primers. Measured with immunoSEQ multiplex PCR; TCRdb has only the in-frame clones, and not every one. The table includes around 81,000 clones, about 64% detected once. The sample consisted of PBMCs. These receptors originate from a man younger than 45 in good health and CMV-seropositive.

V and J are TRBV10-3 and TRBJ2-7; 9 bases line up with TRBD1. V dropped 6 bases and J dropped 6; count of bases not matched to a gene: 3. This CDR3 spans 12 amino acids. Germline V gene lookup returns CDR1 ENHRY and CDR2 SYGVKD. CDR3 loop: CAIRGTGTEQYF. The CDR3 bases are TGTGCCATCAGGGGGACAGGGACCGAGCAGTACTTC.

The chain combines TRBV7-9 with TRBJ2-2; 9 bases match TRBD2. CDR3 length: 18 amino acids. Looked up from germline, CDR1 is SEHNR and CDR2 is FQNEAQ (reference sequence). The trim removed 2 bases at V and 4 bases at J, leaving 11 bases unmatched. The CDR3 loop is CASSLSARAGGITGELFF. CDR3 nucleotide sequence: TGTGCCAGCAGCTTATCGGCTAGAGCGGGAGGAATCACCGGGGAGCTGTTTTTT.

This clone has just a few counts. The chain uses TRBV6-1 and TRBJ1-1, with D unresolved. CDR1 MNHNS and CDR2 SASEGT come from the germline V gene. CDR3 length: 13 residues. Trimming took 2 bases from V and 3 from J, leaving 7 bases between them. CDR3 sequence reads: CASSERGDTEAFF. In DNA, the CDR3 is TGTGCCAGCAGTGAACGGGGTGACACTGAAGCTTTCTTT.

This chain links TRBV7-9 with TRBJ1-1; D gene uncertain. Trimming took 2 bases from V and 8 from J, leaving 12 bases between them. CDR1 and CDR2 from the germline V gene are SEHNR and FQNEAQ (reference sequence). The CDR3 totals 13 residues. CDR3 amino acids: CASSLYLTSEAFF. Here the CDR3 DNA reads TGTGCCAGCAGCTTATATCTGACATCAGAAGCTTTCTTT.

Remarks on this clone: At the DNA level, this CDR3 is encoded by other sequences in the same sample as well. The rearrangement joins TRBV2 to TRBJ2-5, with 7 bases fitting TRBD2. J lost 2 bases, V lost 6 bases, and 3 bases had no gene match. The CDR3 is 13 residues long. Germline CDR1 SNHLY, CDR2 FYNNEI. The CDR3 spells CASRKRDQETQYF. The CDR3 DNA sequence: TGTGCCAGCAGGAAGCGGGATCAAGAGACCCAGTACTTC.